This T cell receptor beta chain was obtained from a study of T cells expressing NK-cell markers. Background on the study: Eight donors were sequenced, of whom seven were HCMV-seropositive, while the remaining one was HCMV-seronegative.

This CDR3 has 14 residues. CDR1 and CDR2 (germline): MGHDK, SYGVNS. Making the TCR beta cDNA relied on 5'RACE template switching with UMIs. Using the 5' RACE reads, TCRdb records one entry per CDR3 protein without DNA. The sample holds about 460,000 distinct CDR3 sequences. The chain is built from TRBV25-1 and TRBJ2-1; the TRBD2 assignment by TCRdb is unverifiable without DNA. Input material: blood T cells: a sorted CD56 or NKG2C T cell subset, CD4+ or CD8+ T cells, or bulk PBMC T cells (not recorded which). This clonotype was sampled from a woman in her forties or fifties in good health. The CDR3 is CASSASSGSIEQFF.